Within the sample, the clone carrying this TCR delta chain is medium-sized. TCRdb made new clone calls on the reads using CATT. The profile shows about 4,900 delta-chain clones, under 3% of them singletons. The record originates from a study of gamma-delta chains in newborns, infants, children. Study context: Innate gammadelta T cells reportedly expand polyclonally right after birth, driven by microbial exposure, per the title.

The ends lost 3 bases at V and 2 bases at J; junction bases unmatched: 9. The CDR3 is 18 amino acids. Germline assignment: CDR1 TSWWSYY and CDR2 QGS. The chain is built from TRDV1 and TRDJ1; 13 positions match TRDD3. The sequence was collected from a child who was a newborn, infant or young child, either healthy, febrile or measles-vaccinated (not recorded which). Sequenced sample: blood. As DNA, the CDR3 is TGTGCTCTTGGGGATTTCTACTGGGGGATACGCAAAACCGATAAACTCATCTTT. It yields the protein CALGDFYWGIRKTDKLIF.